This paragraph covers one T cell receptor (beta chain) sequence. The antigen remains unidentified. The genomic DNA of each subset was split evenly across several immunoSEQ plates. Replicate PCRs for sorted subsets used roughly 200 ng DNA; this equaled about 30,000 T cell genomes. TCRdb's table, derived via immunoSEQ multiplex PCR, lists solely in-frame clones and lacks some. The sample yields about 2.1 million clones, around 93% seen once. Looked up from germline, CDR1 is SGHDT and CDR2 is YYEEEE. V shed 6 bases, J shed 0 bases, and the junction held 9 bases outside the gene matches. CDR3 size: 16 residues. The sample belongs to a study of shared clonotypes between healthy human individuals. Across the study: CD4 naive cells filled three plates per donor, CD4 memory three, CD8 naive two and CD8 memory one.

Selected positively for CCR7 and CD45RO-negative, naive CD8 cells excluded terminally differentiated effector memory CD45RA+ cells. Study-wide findings and caveats: About 5% was the fraction of naive CD4 clonotypes found shared across a few donors.

The material sequenced was naive CD8+ T cells from PBMCs. The chain recombines TRBV5-6 with TRBJ2-1; 7 bases align to TRBD2. The clonotype comes from a man between 18 and 29 years old in good health. Some clones in this sample may be carry-over from other donors' samples. In nucleotides, the CDR3 is TGTGCCAGCACCATAGCGGGTGGGAGCTCCTACAATGAGCAGTTCTTC. Protein product: CASTIAGGSSYNEQFF.